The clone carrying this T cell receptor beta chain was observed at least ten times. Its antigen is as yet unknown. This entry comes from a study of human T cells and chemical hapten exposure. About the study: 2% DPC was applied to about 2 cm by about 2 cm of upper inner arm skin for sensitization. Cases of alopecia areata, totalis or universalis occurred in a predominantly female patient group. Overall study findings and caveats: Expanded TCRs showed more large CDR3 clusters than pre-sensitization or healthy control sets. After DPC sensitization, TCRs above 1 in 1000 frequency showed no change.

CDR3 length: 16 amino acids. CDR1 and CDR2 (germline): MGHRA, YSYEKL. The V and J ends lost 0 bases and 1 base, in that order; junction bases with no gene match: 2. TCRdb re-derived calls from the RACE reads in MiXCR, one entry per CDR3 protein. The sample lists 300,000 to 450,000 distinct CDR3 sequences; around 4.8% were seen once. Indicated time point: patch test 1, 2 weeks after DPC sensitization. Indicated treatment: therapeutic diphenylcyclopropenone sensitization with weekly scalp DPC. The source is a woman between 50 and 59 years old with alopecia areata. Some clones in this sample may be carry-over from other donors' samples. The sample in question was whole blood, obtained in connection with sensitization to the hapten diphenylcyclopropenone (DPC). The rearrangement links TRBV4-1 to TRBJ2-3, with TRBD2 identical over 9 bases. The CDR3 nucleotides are TGCGCCAGCAGCCAAGAGGGACTAGCAGGCACAGATACGCAGTATTTT. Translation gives CASSQEGLAGTDTQYF.